The rows below give T cell receptor beta chains drawn from one sample of a study of tumor-infiltrating lymphocytes in oesophageal squamous cell carcinoma. TCRdb itself ran the PCR reads through MiXCR, one entry per CDR3 protein. The repertoire holds roughly 10,000 distinct CDR3 sequences, approximately 57% seen once, with more than 25% in the top ten. The sample taken for sequencing was esophageal tumor tissue. The receptors here all came from a female donor with esophageal squamous cell carcinoma. Each CDR3 is given with its conserved first and last residue. Each record gives: V gene, J gene, clone size, CDR3 protein. Some rows have no size entry. The others give once, few or many, or a class for an expanded clone.

TRBV27	-	-	CASSLLGMRREETQYF
TRBV7-6	TRBJ2-1	large	CASSLNEGWLNEQFF
TRBV7-2	TRBJ2-3	many	CASSLGADTQYF
TRBV7-3	TRBJ2-2	-	CASSSSGTGYTGELFF
TRBV6-2/TRBV6-3	TRBJ2-2	once	CASSYGENTGELFF
TRBV20-1	TRBJ1-4	many	CSARGRKEKLFF
TRBV10-2	TRBJ2-6	once	CASSEHPGSGANVLTF
TRBV7-9	TRBJ2-1	-	CASSSGAGLQFF
TRBV11-2	TRBJ2-5	once	CASSFPPRGRGNRQETQYF
TRBV5-3	-	-	CASSLSSAPTYNEQFF